This T cell receptor (beta chain) was retrieved from a study of vaccination effects on CD4 cells after COVID-19. Study summary: Post-vaccine draws lagged the second dose by a median of 72 days. Study observations and caveats: Marked clonal contraction of infection- and vaccine-induced clones was seen late after vaccination. There was only 1 of 255 vaccine-induced clones in healthy vaccinees that cross-reacted with common cold coronaviruses.

Data came from immunoSEQ multiplex PCR; TCRdb stores just in-frame clones and leaves some out. Of 20,000 or so clones in the sample, approximately 76% were seen once. In the ViraFEST assay, antigen-specific CD4+ clonotypes were identified by expansion after peptide-pool stimulation. Investigators separated out CD4+ T cells once around nine days of culture had passed. Two-dose vaccination with either BNT162b2 or mRNA-1273 was given to the participants. Concerning this clone itself: As yet, its antigen is unknown.

The TCR originated in a human donor who received a COVID-19 vaccine. The source material was CD4+ T cells from PBMCs cultured with HCoV-229E spike peptides, sampled after COVID-19 vaccination.

CDR3 sequence reads: CASSSGSSGYLYNEQFF. The CDR3 bases are TGTGCCAGTAGTAGTGGGTCTAGCGGGTACCTATACAATGAGCAGTTCTTC. The genes are TRBV19 and TRBJ2-1; the match to TRBD2 covers 8 bases. This CDR3 region has 17 residues. The trim removed 4 bases at V and 4 bases at J, leaving 12 bases unmatched. Germline V gene data show CDR1 as LNHDA and CDR2 as SQIVND (reference sequence). Using reference TRBV19 and TRBJ2-1 for the parts outside the CDR3, the full variable domain is DGGITQSPKYLFRKEGQNVTLSCEQNLNHDAMYWYRQDPGQGLRLIYYSQIVNDFQKGDIAEGYSVSREKKESFPLTVTSAQKNPTAFYLCASSSGSSGYLYNEQFFGPGTRLTVL.